The clone carrying this T cell receptor beta chain was seen at least ten times. No antigen is known for it. RNA transcripts gave rise to amplified TCR beta CDR3 regions. HTBI primers were the set used in a first-round RT-PCR of the TCR CDR3. TCRdb processed the multiplex PCR reads anew with MiXCR; each CDR3 protein has one entry. Found here are hundreds of thousands of distinct CDR3 sequences, 15% to 20% of them singletons; the top ten hold 3.8%. These data belong to a study of T cells in Graves' hyperthyroidism and ophthalmopathy. General observations from the study: In the blood, most expanded thyroid clonotypes above 0.001 appeared as well.

Germline V gene lookup returns CDR1 LNHNV and CDR2 YYDKDF (reference sequence). The ends were cut back, 8 bases at V and 2 bases at J, with 13 bases in the middle. The CDR3 contains 13 residues. PBMCs were derived from around 10 ml fresh peripheral blood. The chain employs TRBV15 and TRBJ2-7; D is unclear. This clonotype was sampled from a woman in her thirties with Graves' hyperthyroidism. Sequenced material: blood. The CDR3 here is CATGLGEPYEQYF. In DNA form, the CDR3 reads TGTGCCACCGGTCTGGGCGAACCCTACGAGCAGTACTTC. Full variable domain (missing parts from reference TRBV15 and TRBJ2-7): DAMVIQNPRYQVTQFGKPVTLSCSQTLNHNVMYWYQQKSSQAPKLLFHYYDKDFNNEADTPDNFQSRRPNTSFCFLDIRSPGLGDTAMYLCATGLGEPYEQYFGPGTRLTVT.